The entry below describes one TCR beta chain. This clonotype was detected only a few times. Which antigen it targets is not known. No qualities accompany the bases; no much larger clone lies one base away. The data were taken from a study of response to subunit inactivated influenza vaccine (dated by TCRdb to 2016 to 2019). Regarding the complete study: To follow how T cells responded to a trivalent subunit inactivated influenza vaccine, the researchers relied on deep quantitative profiling of the T cell receptor repertoire. The full study reports these points: It was suggested by the authors that each seasonal influenza vaccination may recruit only a limited number of new T cells.

Measured from the cysteine to the phenylalanine, the CDR3 is 15 residues long. This entry keeps only the CDR3 DNA: 45 bases, framed from base 1. V is clipped by 3 bases and J by 2 bases, and the sequence between their germline boundaries is 14 bases long. CDR1 WNHNN and CDR2 SYGVQD were looked up in the germline V gene (reference sequence). The library relied on RT-PCR. This sample was sequenced with an Illumina HiSeq 2500. Clones were called with MiXCR by TCRdb after fastp trimmed the public reads at Q25, and only in-frame beta chains were retained. CDR3 protein sequences are deduplicated, and each keeps its most common genes and DNA. The sample table contains over 450,000 distinct CDR3 sequences; only one count was recorded for 13% of them. Roughly 13% of the sample rests with the top ten. The sample's time point label is to be understood as: approximately 45 days after influenza vaccine administration.

The TCR was taken from a man aged 50-59 years who received an inactivated influenza vaccine. Donor details come from another sample of the same person, matched by shared clones. The sequences come from PBMCs from blood, collected about 40 days after vaccination. Recombination joined TRBV10-1 with TRBJ2-7; perhaps TRBD2 is the D gene, with 5 bases matching. The DNA is as follows: TGCGCCAGCAGTGAAAGCCGGGGTTGGACCTACGAGCAGTACTTC. This gives the protein CASSESRGWTYEQYF.